This T cell receptor (beta chain) comes out of a study of blood T cell repertoires in COVID-19. The germline V gene encodes CDR1 SGHTA and CDR2 FQGNSA. Trimming took 1 base from V and 3 from J, leaving 10 bases between them. The CDR3 length is 14 residues. TCRdb keeps only in-frame clones here, not all; method: immunoSEQ multiplex PCR. The top ten hold roughly 1.3% of the sample, which has some 200,000 clones, more than 80% seen once. The J gene is TRBJ2-7, the V gene TRBV7-2, with D perhaps TRBD1 (5 bases). This sequence originates from a woman aged 30 to 39 with COVID-19, enrolled during active disease. The specimen was peripheral blood. The CDR3 DNA sequence: TGTGCCAGCAGCTTAGAGCACAGGTACTACGAGCAGTACTTC. It yields the protein CASSLEHRYYEQYF. Complete variable domain (other parts from reference TRBV7-2 and TRBJ2-7): GAGVSQSPSNKVTEKGKDVELRCDPISGHTALYWYRQSLGQGLEFLIYFQGNSAPDKSGLPSDRFSAERTGGSVSTLTIQRTQQEDSAVYLCASSLEHRYYEQYFGPGTRLTVT.